The entry that follows covers one TCR beta chain sequence. The data were taken from a study of T cell changes during pregnancy in multiple sclerosis. The repertoire was sequenced with immunoSEQ multiplex PCR; TCRdb's copy has only in-frame clones and lacks some. The sample includes approximately 69,000 clones, around 90% of them seen just once. This CDR3 has 14 amino acids. Germline V gene data show CDR1 as SGDLS and CDR2 as YYNGEE. Trimming took 3 bases from V and 6 from J, leaving 10 bases between them. V usage is TRBV9 and J usage is TRBJ1-6; no firm D call. This sequence was found in a female donor in good health, enrolled as a control in a pregnancy study. The specimen comprised CD4+ T cells from peripheral blood mononuclear cells, sampled in the third trimester of pregnancy. In nucleotides, the CDR3 is TGTGCCAGCAGCGAAAGACACGGTAATTCACCCCTCCACTTT. Amino acids: CASSERHGNSPLHF.